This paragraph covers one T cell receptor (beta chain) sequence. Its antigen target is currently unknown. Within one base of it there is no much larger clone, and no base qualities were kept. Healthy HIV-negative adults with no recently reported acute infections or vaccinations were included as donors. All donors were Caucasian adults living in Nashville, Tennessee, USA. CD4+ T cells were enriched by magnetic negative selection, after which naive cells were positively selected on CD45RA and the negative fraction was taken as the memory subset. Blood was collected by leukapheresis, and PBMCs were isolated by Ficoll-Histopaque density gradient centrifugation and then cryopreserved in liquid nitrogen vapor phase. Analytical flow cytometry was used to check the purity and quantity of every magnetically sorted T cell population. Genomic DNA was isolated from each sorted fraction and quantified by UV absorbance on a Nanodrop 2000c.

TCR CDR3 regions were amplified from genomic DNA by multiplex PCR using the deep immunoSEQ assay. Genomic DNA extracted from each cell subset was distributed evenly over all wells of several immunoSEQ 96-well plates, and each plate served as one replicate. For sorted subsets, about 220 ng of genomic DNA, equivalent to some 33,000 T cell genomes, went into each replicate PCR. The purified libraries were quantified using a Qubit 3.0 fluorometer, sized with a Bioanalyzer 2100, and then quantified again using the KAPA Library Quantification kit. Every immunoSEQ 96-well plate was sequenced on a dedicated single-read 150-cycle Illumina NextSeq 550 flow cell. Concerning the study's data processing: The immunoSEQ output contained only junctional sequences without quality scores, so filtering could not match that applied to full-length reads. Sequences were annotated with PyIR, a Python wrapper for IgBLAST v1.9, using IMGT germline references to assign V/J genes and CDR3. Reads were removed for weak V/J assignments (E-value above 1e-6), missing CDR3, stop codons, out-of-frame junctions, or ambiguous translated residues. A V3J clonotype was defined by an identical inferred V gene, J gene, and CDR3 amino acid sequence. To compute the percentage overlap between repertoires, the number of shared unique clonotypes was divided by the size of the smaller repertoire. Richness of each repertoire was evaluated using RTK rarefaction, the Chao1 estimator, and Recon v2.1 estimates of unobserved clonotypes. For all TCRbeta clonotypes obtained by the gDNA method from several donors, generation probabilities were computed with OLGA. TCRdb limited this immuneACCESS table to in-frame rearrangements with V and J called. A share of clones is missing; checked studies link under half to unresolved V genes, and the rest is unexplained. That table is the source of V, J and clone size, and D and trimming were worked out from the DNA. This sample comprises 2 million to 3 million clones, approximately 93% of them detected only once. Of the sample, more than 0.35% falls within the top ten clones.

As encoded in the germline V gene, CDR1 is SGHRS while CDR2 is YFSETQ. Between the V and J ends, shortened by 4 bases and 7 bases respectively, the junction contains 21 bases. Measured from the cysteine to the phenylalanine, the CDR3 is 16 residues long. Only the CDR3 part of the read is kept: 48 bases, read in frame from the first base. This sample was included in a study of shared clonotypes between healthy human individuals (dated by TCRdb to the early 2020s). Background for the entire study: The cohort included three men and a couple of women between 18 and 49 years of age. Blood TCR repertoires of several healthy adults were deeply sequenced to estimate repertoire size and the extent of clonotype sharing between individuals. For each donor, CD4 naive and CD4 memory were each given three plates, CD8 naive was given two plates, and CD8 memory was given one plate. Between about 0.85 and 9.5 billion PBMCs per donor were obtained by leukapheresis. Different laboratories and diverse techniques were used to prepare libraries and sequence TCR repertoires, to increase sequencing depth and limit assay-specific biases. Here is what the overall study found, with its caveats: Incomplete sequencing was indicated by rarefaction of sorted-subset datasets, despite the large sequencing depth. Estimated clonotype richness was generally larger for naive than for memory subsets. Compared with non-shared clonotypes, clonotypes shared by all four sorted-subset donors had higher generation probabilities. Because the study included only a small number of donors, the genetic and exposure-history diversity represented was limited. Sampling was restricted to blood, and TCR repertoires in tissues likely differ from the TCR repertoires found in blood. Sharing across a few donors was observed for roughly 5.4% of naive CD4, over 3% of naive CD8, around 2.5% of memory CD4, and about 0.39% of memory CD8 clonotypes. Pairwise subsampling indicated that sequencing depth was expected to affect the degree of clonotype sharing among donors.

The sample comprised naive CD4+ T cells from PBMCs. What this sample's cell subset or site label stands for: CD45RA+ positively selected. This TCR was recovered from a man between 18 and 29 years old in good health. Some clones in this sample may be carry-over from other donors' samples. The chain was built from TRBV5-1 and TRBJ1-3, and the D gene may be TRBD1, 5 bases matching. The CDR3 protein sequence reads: CASSVNLGGLPNTIYF. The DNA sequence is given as TGCGCCAGCAGCGTTAACCTTGGGGGTTTGCCTAACACCATATATTTT. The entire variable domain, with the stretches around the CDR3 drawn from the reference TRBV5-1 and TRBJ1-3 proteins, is KAGVTQTPRYLIKTRGQQVTLSCSPISGHRSVSWYQQTPGQGLQFLFEYFSETQRNKGNFPGRFSGRQFSNSRSEMNVSTLELGDSALYLCASSVNLGGLPNTIYFGEGSWLTVV.